These T cell receptor beta chains were read from a single sample in a study of blood T cells in healthy people across ages. TCRdb called the 5' RACE reads again in MiXCR, with one record for every CDR3 protein. The repertoire holds more than 500,000 distinct CDR3 sequences, with about 27% as singletons. These data are also associated with another study on T cells of mothers and their children.

The sequencing input was blood. These receptors were obtained from a boy aged 2 to 10 in good health. Each CDR3 is given with its conserved first and last residue. Each record gives: clone size, J gene, V gene, D gene, CDR3 protein, CDR3 DNA. D genes are given only for firm matches. Expanded clones get a size class; other rows say once, few or many, or leave the size out.

>NA|TRBJ2-3|TRBV5-5|TRBD2
CASSLLAGYTDTQYF
TGTGCCAGCAGCCTACTAGCGGGCTACACAGATACGCAGTATTTT
>few|TRBJ2-1|TRBV28|TRBD1
CASSVSGQANNEQFF
TGTGCCAGCAGTGTTTCGGGACAGGCAAACAATGAGCAGTTCTTC
>NA|TRBJ1-2|TRBV27|NA
CASSLAADRYGYTF
TGTGCCAGCAGTTTAGCCGCGGACCGTTATGGCTACACCTTT
>few|TRBJ2-5|TRBV2|NA
CASSDVGRGETQYF
TGTGCCAGCAGTGATGTTGGTCGGGGAGAGACCCAGTACTTC
>NA|TRBJ2-3|TRBV10-3|NA
CAISELQGTDTQYF
TGTGCCATCAGTGAGCTACAGGGCACAGATACGCAGTATTTT
>NA|TRBJ2-1|TRBV2|TRBD2
CASTTQLGLAGVSYNEQFF
TGTGCCAGTACGACCCAGCTCGGACTAGCGGGAGTCTCCTACAATGAGCAGTTCTTC
>NA|TRBJ1-4|TRBV27|NA
CASSQAGRLTGKLFF
TGTGCCAGCAGCCAAGCTGGAAGACTGACTGGAAAACTGTTTTTT
>NA|TRBJ1-5|TRBV20-1|NA
CSASSFRGSGNQPQHF
TGCAGTGCTAGTTCCTTCAGAGGAAGCGGGAATCAGCCCCAGCATTTT
>NA|TRBJ1-2|TRBV5-6|TRBD1
CASSDGTGVGYTF
TGTGCCAGCAGCGACGGGACAGGGGTTGGCTACACCTTC
>few|TRBJ1-2|TRBV29-1|NA
CSVEGGDGHGGYTF
TGCAGCGTTGAAGGCGGGGACGGTCACGGTGGCTACACCTTC
>few|TRBJ2-7|TRBV29-1|TRBD1
CSVGQGEAYEQYF
TGCAGCGTTGGACAGGGGGAAGCCTACGAGCAGTACTTC
>NA|TRBJ2-7|TRBV30|NA
CAWSPGRSYEQYF
TGTGCCTGGAGCCCGGGACGGTCCTACGAGCAGTACTTC
>few|TRBJ1-1|TRBV15|NA
CATGGVRRGPNTEAFF
TGTGCCACCGGCGGGGTTCGTCGGGGCCCGAACACTGAAGCTTTCTTT
>NA|TRBJ2-1|TRBV14|NA
CASSQVRGNEQFF
TGTGCCAGCAGCCAAGTAAGGGGCAATGAGCAGTTCTTC
>few|TRBJ1-6|TRBV29-1|NA
CSVADSEYSPLHF
TGCAGCGTTGCCGACAGCGAATATTCACCCCTCCACTTT
>NA|TRBJ2-3|TRBV5-1|NA
CASSLAARPSTDTQYF
TGCGCCAGCAGCTTGGCGGCTAGACCTAGCACAGATACGCAGTATTTT
>NA|TRBJ2-3|TRBV5-5|TRBD2
CASSSGRAPLSSTDTQYF
TGTGCCAGCTCCAGCGGGAGGGCCCCGCTCTCTAGCACAGATACGCAGTATTTT
>few|TRBJ2-1|TRBV7-9|NA
CASTVPAAGAVNEQFF
TGTGCCAGCACCGTGCCGGCGGCAGGGGCAGTGAATGAGCAGTTCTTC
>NA|TRBJ2-5|TRBV29-1|TRBD2
CSAEGWLAGKKAHRRHQETQYF
TGCAGCGCCGAGGGATGGCTAGCGGGAAAGAAGGCCCACCGGAGGCACCAAGAGACCCAGTACTTC
>NA|TRBJ2-5|TRBV20-1|NA
CSVMRETQYF
TGCAGTGTCATGCGGGAGACCCAGTACTTC
>NA|TRBJ2-3|TRBV5-1|TRBD2
CASSSLAGAGNTQYF
TGCGCCAGCAGCTCACTAGCGGGAGCGGGAAATACGCAGTATTTT
>NA|TRBJ2-1|TRBV7-9|TRBD2
CASSPTSGGKNYNEQFF
TGTGCCAGCAGCCCGACTAGCGGGGGGAAGAATTACAATGAGCAGTTCTTC
>NA|TRBJ2-7|TRBV7-8|NA
CASSRSRAGSSYEQYF
TGTGCCAGCAGCCGCTCCCGGGCCGGCAGCTCCTACGAGCAGTACTTC
>NA|TRBJ1-2|TRBV19|NA
CASTGKIGRRGYTF
TGTGCCAGTACCGGAAAAATTGGGCGAAGGGGCTACACCTTC
>NA|TRBJ2-1|TRBV10-2|TRBD2
CASSEGLAGYKQFF
TGCGCCAGCAGTGAAGGACTAGCGGGATATAAGCAGTTCTTC
>many|TRBJ2-1|TRBV29-1|TRBD1
CSVEGQGTGYYNEQFF
TGCAGCGTTGAAGGGCAGGGGACAGGGTACTACAATGAGCAGTTCTTC
>NA|TRBJ2-7|TRBV20-1|TRBD1
CSARRTGTYEQYF
TGCAGTGCTCGTAGGACAGGGACTTACGAGCAGTACTTC
>few|TRBJ2-1|TRBV5-1|TRBD1
CASSLQTGANEQFF
TGCGCCAGCAGCCTTCAGACAGGGGCCAATGAGCAGTTCTTC
>NA|TRBJ2-5|TRBV6-5|TRBD2
CASSSLAGMQYF
TGTGCCAGCAGTTCGTTAGCGGGTATGCAGTACTTC
>few|TRBJ2-3|TRBV15|NA
CAAGSRGTDTQYF
TGTGCCGCTGGGAGTAGGGGCACAGATACGCAGTATTTT
>NA|TRBJ1-1|TRBV7-2|NA
CASSSGTQREAFF
TGTGCCAGCAGCTCCGGGACTCAACGCGAAGCTTTCTTT
>NA|TRBJ1-6|TRBV7-9|NA
CASSLVGVRFGGSYSPLHF
TGTGCCAGCAGCTTAGTCGGAGTACGGTTTGGTGGTAGTTATTCACCCCTCCACTTT